This record looks at one T cell receptor beta chain sequence and its context. Unique molecular identifiers were used in preparing the TCRbeta library. TCRdb re-analysed the PCR reads in MiXCR, keeping a single row per CDR3 protein. The data contain nearly 550,000 distinct CDR3 sequences, about 18% of them singletons. This sample was taken from a study of T-cell reconstitution after alpha-beta-depleted transplantation in children. CDR1 is SNHLY, CDR2 FYNNEI, per germline. Unmatched junction bases numbered 4, after V lost 7 bases and J lost 5 bases. This CDR3 region has 12 residues. The sequencing used PBMCs from the stem cell graft donor, collected from the stem cell graft. The chain joins TRBV2 to TRBJ2-7, with 8 bases that match TRBD2. The source is a human donor who donated a stem cell graft to a child with acute lymphoblastic leukemia. CDR3 sequence (DNA): TGTGCCAGCATTGGACTAGCCGACGAGCAGTACTTC. Its translation: CASIGLADEQYF.